This section outlines one TCR beta chain sequence together with its context. The target antigen is unknown. The data originate from a study of OX40 agonist ivuxolimab in advanced cancers. Study as a whole: As their treatment, patients were administered ivuxolimab, an agonistic anti-OX40 (CD134) antibody. Overall study findings and caveats: The work left the antigen specificity of expanded peripheral T cells undetermined.

Libraries were prepared by immunoSEQ multiplex PCR; TCRdb keeps only in-frame clonotypes and omits some of them. The table shows 55,000 to 65,000 clones, with over 80% occurring only once. The CDR3 runs 15 residues. Trimming took off 3 bases at V and 9 bases at J, with 18 bases between the two ends. The V gene's germline CDR1 is MDHEN and CDR2 SYDVKM. The source was CD4+ or CD8+ T cells sorted from blood, collected in a trial of the OX40 agonist ivuxolimab. The chain couples TRBV28 to TRBJ2-1, with D tentatively TRBD2 (5 bases). The sequence came from an adult with an advanced solid tumor such as melanoma, head and neck, liver or kidney cancer. Here the CDR3 reads CASSLALAIYTEQFF. In DNA form, the CDR3 reads TGTGCCAGCAGTTTGGCGCTAGCTATATATACTGAGCAGTTCTTC.